This entry lists 8 T cell receptor beta chains sequenced from one sample in a study of identifying expanded T cells in peripheral blood. Sequencing was performed with immunoSEQ multiplex PCR; in TCRdb, only in-frame clones are kept and a portion is missing. The top ten clones hold roughly a sixth of a sample with more than 45,000 clones, about four fifths of them seen once. The material sequenced was blood. The receptors come from a person between 18 and 70 years old in good health.

The chain joins TRBV6-1 to TRBJ1-2; D gene ambiguous. V was clipped by 2 bases and J by 4 bases, with 5 bases between them. The CDR3 is made up of 12 amino acids. Per the germline V gene, CDR1 is MNHNS and CDR2 is SASEGT. The CDR3 DNA reads TGTGCCAGCAGTGAAACGGGCTATGGCTACACCTTC. Translated: CASSETGYGYTF.

The DNA of the CDR3 is TGTGCCAGCAGCGACAGGTGGCTGAACACCATATATTTT. Its protein is CASSDRWLNTIYF. The chain couples TRBV6-1 to TRBJ1-3; a weak D match, TRBD1 (6 bases). Germline V gene data show CDR1 as MNHNS and CDR2 as SASEGT. V lost 6 bases, J lost 7 bases, and 13 bases lay in between. CDR3 length: 13 amino acids.

V is TRBV27 and J is TRBJ2-7; D gene ambiguous. Trimming shortened V by 3 bases and J by 3 bases, and 15 bases separated the two germline ends. CDR1 is MNHEY and CDR2 is SMNVEV in the germline V gene (reference sequence). There are 15 residues in the CDR3. CDR3 amino acids: CASSFYVGLVYEQYF. In nucleotides, the CDR3 is TGTGCCAGCAGTTTTTATGTCGGCCTTGTCTACGAGCAGTACTTC.

This sequence joins TRBV19 and TRBJ1-3, with D maybe TRBD1 (5 bases). This CDR3 region has 15 residues. The ends were cut back, 3 bases at V and 4 bases at J, with 13 bases in the middle. CDR1 is LNHDA and CDR2 is SQIVND in the germline V gene (reference sequence). CDR3 nucleotides: TGTGCCAGTAGTATCAAGGCAGGGCCCGGAAACACCATATATTTT. Encoded protein: CASSIKAGPGNTIYF.

This sequence joins TRBV7-9 and TRBJ2-3, with D uncertain. The CDR3 contains 12 residues. CDR1 and CDR2 (germline): SEHNR, FQNEAQ (reference sequence). V lost 2 bases to trimming and J lost 6 bases, with 6 bases between them. CDR3 protein: CASSLLADTQYF. In DNA, the CDR3 is TGTGCCAGCAGCTTACTTGCGGATACGCAGTATTTT.

To note about this clone: A read error may produce the germline difference seen at one junction end. This chain uses TRBV2 with TRBJ1-1; perhaps TRBD1 as D (6 bases). The CDR3 runs 15 residues. Germline assignment: CDR1 SNHLY and CDR2 FYNNEI. CDR3 sequence reads: CASRENGQRNAEAFF. The CDR3, as DNA: TGTGCCAGCAGAGAGAATGGACAGCGGAACGCTGAAGCTTTCTTT.

The chain recombines TRBV27 with TRBJ2-7, with TRBD1 matching over 10 bases. The CDR3 is 14 amino acids. V was pared by 5 bases and J by 5 bases, with 6 bases of the junction left unmatched. CDR1 MNHEY and CDR2 SMNVEV come from the germline V gene (reference sequence). CDR3 bases: TGTGCCAGCAGTCCAGGGACAGGGGTGAACGAGCAGTACGTC. This codes for CASSPGTGVNEQYV.

The J gene is TRBJ1-1, the V gene TRBV7-6; D possibly corresponds to TRBD1 (5 bases). Germline V gives CDR1 SGHVS, CDR2 FNYEAQ. Trimming removed 4 bases at V and 2 bases at J, with 14 bases between. The CDR3 is 15 amino acids. The CDR3 loop is CASSSGGGLNTEAFF. The CDR3 region has the DNA TGTGCCAGCAGCTCGGGGGGTGGCCTTAACACTGAAGCTTTCTTT.